The 14 T cell receptor beta chains presented below share a single source sample, sequenced in a study of Graves' ophthalmopathy and Graves' hyperthyroidism. The authors amplified TCR beta CDR3 regions, and they did so from RNA transcripts for repertoire sequencing. The library came from an HTBI-primed first-round RT-PCR and a second-round multiplex PCR. TCRdb re-analysed the multiplex PCR reads in MiXCR, keeping a single row per CDR3 protein. The sample lists about 480,000 distinct CDR3 sequences, over 13% seen once, with over 8% in the top ten. What was sequenced was blood. The receptors come from a woman aged 25-40 years with Graves' ophthalmopathy.

Many counts were recorded for this clonotype. The V and J genes are TRBV15 and TRBJ2-7; TRBD1 might be the D (6 bases). The V gene lost 1 base and the J gene lost 2 bases, with 9 bases spanning the gap. The CDR3 extends over 14 amino acids. CDR1 is LNHNV and CDR2 is YYDKDF in the germline V gene (reference sequence). CDR3 in amino acids: CATSRGTAPYEQYF. The CDR3 bases are TGTGCCACCAGCAGAGGGACAGCTCCCTACGAGCAGTACTTC.

At least ten counts were recorded for this clonotype. The chain combines TRBV7-2 with TRBJ2-6; D ambiguous. Germline CDR1 and CDR2: SGHTA and FQGNSA. V lost 5 bases and J 3 bases, leaving 11 bases between the germline ends. This CDR3 contains 15 residues. The CDR3 loop reads CASSPLVGGANVLTF. The CDR3 coding sequence is TGTGCCAGCAGCCCCTTGGTTGGTGGGGCCAACGTCCTGACTTTC. Full variable domain (remainder filled in from reference TRBV7-2 and TRBJ2-6): GAGVSQSPSNKVTEKGKDVELRCDPISGHTALYWYRQSLGQGLEFLIYFQGNSAPDKSGLPSDRFSAERTGGSVSTLTIQRTQQEDSAVYLCASSPLVGGANVLTFGAGSRLTVL.

This clonotype was seen many times. The rearrangement links TRBV15 to TRBJ2-5, with no clear D. Germline V lookup: CDR1 LNHNV, CDR2 YYDKDF (reference sequence). The V and J ends lost 1 base and 1 base respectively, with 7 bases between them. CDR3 size: 14 residues. The CDR3 DNA reads as TGTGCCACCAGCAGAGCTACAACCCAAGAGACCCAGTACTTC. It yields the protein CATSRATTQETQYF.

This clonotype was seen many times. The chain is built from TRBV28 and TRBJ1-5, with D possibly matching TRBD1 (6 bases). V lost 2 bases and J lost 5, with 16 bases in between. Per germline, CDR1 MDHEN and CDR2 SYDVKM. This CDR3 spans 16 amino acids. This CDR3 reads CASSLGGARGDQPQHF. In DNA, the CDR3 is TGTGCCAGCAGTTTAGGGGGGGCTAGGGGCGATCAGCCCCAGCATTTT.

Here the CDR3 reads CASSLITNTEAFF. The CDR3 bases are TGCGCCAGCAGCTTGATCACGAACACTGAAGCTTTCTTT. The J gene is TRBJ1-1, the V gene TRBV5-1, with D hard to call. Per the germline V gene, CDR1 is SGHRS and CDR2 is YFSETQ. The CDR3 extends over 13 amino acids. Between the trimmed V and J ends, which lost 1 base and 1 base, there was a span of 5 bases.

This clonotype was observed at least ten times. The genes are TRBV19 and TRBJ2-5; possible D gene TRBD1, 6 bases. CDR1 and CDR2 from the germline V gene are LNHDA and SQIVND (reference sequence). V was cut by 1 base and J by 7 bases, with 13 bases left in between. The CDR3 sequence is 14 residues long. The CDR3 DNA reads as TGTGCCAGTAGTATAGGGCAGGGGTGGGGGACCCAGTACTTC. Translation: CASSIGQGWGTQYF.

This clonotype has ten or more counts. The chain recombines TRBV6-5 with TRBJ1-1; maybe TRBD1 (5 bases). Per the germline V gene, CDR1 is MNHEY and CDR2 is SVGAGI. The length of the CDR3 is 13 residues. V lost 2 bases and J lost 4, with 8 bases in between. In DNA, the CDR3 is TGTGCCAGCAGTTACCAGGGTGGCACTGAAGCTTTCTTT. Translated, it gives CASSYQGGTEAFF.

This clonotype appeared many times. The rearrangement joins TRBV20-1 to TRBJ2-5; 7 bases map to TRBD2. Per germline, CDR1 DFQATT and CDR2 SNEGSKA (reference sequence). J was trimmed by 2 bases and V by 1 base; bases with no gene match: 7. This CDR3 contains 15 residues. The CDR3 nucleotides read TGCAGTGCTAGAGCAACGGGGGGACGGCAAGAGACCCAGTACTTC. Encoded protein: CSARATGGRQETQYF.

This clonotype was counted at least ten times. The V call is TRBV5-1, the J call TRBJ2-4; D is possibly TRBD1 or TRBD2 (6 bases each). V lost 4 bases and J lost 8, with 16 bases in between. Germline V lookup: CDR1 SGHRS, CDR2 YFSETQ. This CDR3 spans 14 amino acids. The CDR3 is CASSIGQRRDIQYF. In DNA form, the CDR3 reads TGCGCCAGCAGCATCGGACAGAGGAGGGACATTCAGTACTTC.

This clonotype was seen more than once but under ten times. The rearrangement uses TRBV6-1 and TRBJ1-1, with D uncertain. Germline CDR1 and CDR2: MNHNS and SASEGT. The CDR3 runs to 14 residues. Trimming pared 6 bases from V and 3 bases from J, leaving 14 bases between. The CDR3 region has the DNA TGTGCCAGCAGAAACTGGGGTGAGGACACTGAAGCTTTCTTT. Amino acids: CASRNWGEDTEAFF.

This clonotype was counted at least ten times. The CDR3 coding sequence is TGTGCCAGCAGGGGACAGCTAATCACCGGGGAGCTGTTTTTT. This sequence encodes CASRGQLITGELFF. The V and J genes are TRBV6-1 and TRBJ2-2, with 7 bases identical to TRBD1. V shed 6 bases and J 4 bases; nucleotides not matched to a gene: 5. Germline CDR1 reads MNHNS; CDR2 reads SASEGT. The CDR3 runs 14 residues.

The chain joins TRBV7-6 to TRBJ1-3, with a possible D match to TRBD1 (5 bases). Germline loops: CDR1 SGHVS, CDR2 FNYEAQ. This CDR3 spans 12 amino acids. Trimming stripped 4 bases from V and 8 bases from J, with 9 bases between. The CDR3 DNA reads TGTGCCAGCAGCTCCACCAGGGACACCATATATTTT. Translated: CASSSTRDTIYF.

This clonotype was recorded many times. The V gene is TRBV2, the J gene TRBJ2-5; 8 bases line up with TRBD1. The CDR3 runs 12 residues. J lost 10 bases, V lost 7 bases, and 8 bases had no gene match. CDR1 is SNHLY and CDR2 is FYNNEI in the germline V gene. The CDR3 region has the DNA TGTGCCAGCAAAGGACAGGGCGTTGGCCAGTACTTC. It is translated as CASKGQGVGQYF.

In its sample, this clonotype was seen many times. The J gene is TRBJ2-4, the V gene TRBV24-1; D might be TRBD2 (6 bases). V was clipped by 4 bases and J by 0 bases, with 12 bases between them. The CDR3 totals 16 residues. Germline CDR1 KGHDR, CDR2 SFDVKD. In DNA, the CDR3 is TGTGCCACCAGTGAGAAAACGGGGGAAGCCAAAAACATTCAGTACTTC. Residues: CATSEKTGEAKNIQYF.